Listed below are T cell receptor beta chains from one sample, sequenced in a study of CD8 T cells in Susac syndrome. TCRdb itself ran the immunoSEQ multiplex PCR reads through MiXCR, one entry per CDR3 protein. The table records 250,000 to 300,000 distinct CDR3 sequences, around 89% of them present only once. The sequencing input was CD8+ T cells from PBMCs. Every receptor here comes from a human donor with multiple sclerosis. Both conserved end residues are part of each CDR3. A D gene is named only where the DNA matches it firmly. Part of the rows lack a size; the others show once, few, many or a class for expanded clones.

j_gene,abundance,d_gene,v_gene,CDR3nt,CDR3aa
TRBJ1-1,NA,TRBD1,TRBV6-2/TRBV6-3,TGTGCCAGCAACTGGGACAGGGGGCGCGGGAACACTGAAGCTTTCTTT,CASNWDRGRGNTEAFF
TRBJ1-2,NA,TRBD1,TRBV28,TGTGCCAGCAGTTCCCGGGACAGGGGATATCACTATGGCTACACCTTC,CASSSRDRGYHYGYTF
TRBJ2-7,NA,NA,TRBV7-6,TGTGCCAGCAGCTTATTTGGCAGCGAAGAAGACGAGCAGTACTTC,CASSLFGSEEDEQYF
TRBJ1-2,NA,NA,TRBV20-1,TGCAGTGCTCCCGCCGGATACTATGGCTACACCTTC,CSAPAGYYGYTF
TRBJ2-2,NA,NA,TRBV9,TGTGCCAACAGCATTAGTGGGGGTACCGGGGAGCTGTTTTTT,CANSISGGTGELFF
TRBJ2-5,NA,TRBD2,TRBV2,TGTGCCAGCAGTGAATTATCTAGCGGACAAGAGACCCAGTACTTC,CASSELSSGQETQYF
TRBJ1-3,NA,NA,TRBV9,TGTGCCAGCAGCCCTGGGGGGGTGGCGCTTGGCGGCACCATATATTTT,CASSPGGVALGGTIYF
TRBJ2-2,NA,TRBD2,TRBV9,TGTGCCAGCAGCGCGGGGGGGGACCACACCGGGGAGCTGTTTTTT,CASSAGGDHTGELFF
TRBJ2-7,NA,TRBD2,TRBV3-1,TGTGCCAGCAGCGGATTAGCGGGAGGGCTCAACGAGCAGTACTTC,CASSGLAGGLNEQYF
TRBJ2-3,NA,NA,TRBV20-1,TGCAGTGCCCCCTTCAGGCAGACGCAGTATTTT,CSAPFRQTQYF
TRBJ2-7,NA,NA,TRBV7-2,TGTGCCAGCAGCTTAGATGCTAGTTTCTACGAGCAGTACTTC,CASSLDASFYEQYF
TRBJ2-7,NA,NA,TRBV5-6,TGTGCCAGCAGCCAAGGTCTTGGGGAGTCCTCCTACGAGCAGTACTTC,CASSQGLGESSYEQYF
TRBJ2-1,NA,NA,TRBV24-1,TGTGCCACCAGTGATGCTGGAGTAGCCGAGCAGTTCTTC,CATSDAGVAEQFF
TRBJ1-3,NA,NA,TRBV7-2,TGTGCCAGCAGCTTAGCGGGCTCTGGAAACACCATATATTTT,CASSLAGSGNTIYF
TRBJ1-2,NA,NA,TRBV28,TGTGCCAGTTTCCGGGCTCGAGGGCTGGGATATGGCTACACCTTC,CASFRARGLGYGYTF
TRBJ2-7,NA,NA,TRBV7-6,TGTGCCAGCAGCTCGTACCTTTTCGACGAGCAGTACTTC,CASSSYLFDEQYF
TRBJ2-1,NA,NA,TRBV29-1,TGCAGCATATTTCCCTCTATGTACAATGAGCAGTTCTTC,CSIFPSMYNEQFF
TRBJ2-3,NA,NA,TRBV29-1,TGCAGCGTCGAAATCGAGAGGGGCACAGATACGCAGTATTTT,CSVEIERGTDTQYF
TRBJ1-5,NA,TRBD1,TRBV9,TGTGCCAGCAGCCCACAGGGGGTCGGCAATCAGCCCCAGCATTTT,CASSPQGVGNQPQHF
TRBJ2-2,NA,NA,TRBV14,TGTGCCAGCAGCCATTACCTAAACACCGGGGAGCTGTTTTTT,CASSHYLNTGELFF
TRBJ2-3,NA,NA,TRBV3-1,TGTGCCAGCAGCCCTCCAGGGTGGGAGGTCGGTGATACGCAGTATTTT,CASSPPGWEVGDTQYF
TRBJ2-5,NA,NA,TRBV14,TGTGCCAGCAGCCAAGATGAATCAGGGTTAGAGACCCAGTACTTC,CASSQDESGLETQYF
TRBJ2-3,NA,NA,TRBV5-1,TGCGCCAGCAGCTCAACAGGGCTCCTAAGCACAGATACGCAGTATTTT,CASSSTGLLSTDTQYF
TRBJ2-1,NA,NA,TRBV7-3,TGTGCCAGCAGCCCGTATCTTGGCGGTTACAATGAGCAGTTCTTC,CASSPYLGGYNEQFF
TRBJ1-6,NA,TRBD1,TRBV7-9,TGTGCCAGCAGCTCAGGAGGACAGGCAGTAGGATCACCCCTCCACTTT,CASSSGGQAVGSPLHF
TRBJ2-1,NA,NA,TRBV29-1,TGCAGCGTCCGCAGGTCCCTACCTTACAATGAGCAGTTCTTC,CSVRRSLPYNEQFF
TRBJ2-2,NA,TRBD2,TRBV27,TGTGCCAGGACTAGCGGGGGGGCTAACGGGGAGCTGTTTTTT,CARTSGGANGELFF
TRBJ2-1,NA,NA,TRBV20-1,TGCAGTGCTAGAGAGGGCGAGTCCTACGTAGAGCAGTTCTTC,CSAREGESYVEQFF
TRBJ2-7,NA,TRBD2,TRBV10-1,TGCGCCAGCAGTGAGAAAGCGGGGGGGAGCTCCTACGAGCAGTACTTC,CASSEKAGGSSYEQYF
TRBJ2-3,NA,NA,TRBV29-1,TGCAGCGTTGTGGGGGATACGCAGTATTTT,CSVVGDTQYF
TRBJ1-3,NA,TRBD1,TRBV30,TGTGCCTTGGACAGGGCTGGAAACACCATATATTTT,CALDRAGNTIYF
TRBJ1-2,once,NA,TRBV30,TGTGCCTGGGATGCCCCGCGGCAGGGTGGCGGCTACACCTTC,CAWDAPRQGGGYTF
TRBJ2-7,once,TRBD1,TRBV9,TGTGCCAGCAGCGTAGAAATAGGACAGGGCGCTACCTACGAGCAGTACTTC,CASSVEIGQGATYEQYF
TRBJ2-7,NA,NA,TRBV10-3,TGTGCCATCAGTGATTTAGCCCACGAGCAGTACTTC,CAISDLAHEQYF
TRBJ2-7,NA,TRBD1,TRBV9,TGTGCCAGCAGCTCCTCCCCGGGACAGGGGTACGAGCAGTACTTC,CASSSSPGQGYEQYF
TRBJ2-6,NA,TRBD2,TRBV5-4,TGTGCCAGCAGCATGGACACTAGCGGCTCTGGGGCCAACGTCCTGACTTTC,CASSMDTSGSGANVLTF
TRBJ2-7,NA,TRBD2,TRBV10-3,TGTGCCATCAGTGAGTCGCGGACTAGCAAATACGAGCAGTACTTC,CAISESRTSKYEQYF
TRBJ1-4,NA,TRBD1,TRBV7-8,TGTGCCAGCAGCCCCAATTCCGGGACAGGGATTCGTGAAAAACTGTTTTTT,CASSPNSGTGIREKLFF
TRBJ2-4,NA,TRBD2,TRBV2,TGTGCCAGCAGTGGGGAGCGGGAGAGGGCCAAAAACATTCAGTACTTC,CASSGERERAKNIQYF
TRBJ2-7,NA,NA,TRBV10-2,TGCGCCAGCAGTGAGTCGACTAGGTGGGGCGAGCAGTACTTC,CASSESTRWGEQYF
TRBJ2-7,NA,NA,TRBV28,TGTGCCAGCAGCGCTCTCCTGGGGGGGGCCAACGAGCAGTACTTC,CASSALLGGANEQYF